The 9 T cell receptor beta chains below were found in one sample sequenced in a study of blood T cell repertoires in COVID-19. Profiling relied on immunoSEQ multiplex PCR, and the TCRdb table lists in-frame clones only, not all of them. The top ten clones hold 8.5% to 9% of a sample with 250,000 or so clones, about 89% of them seen once. Sample: peripheral blood. The receptors derive from a middle-aged man with active or convalescent COVID-19.

The gene calls are TRBV18 and TRBJ2-3, with 8 bases lining up with TRBD1. The V gene's germline CDR1 is KGHSH and CDR2 LQKENI. The CDR3 has 14 residues. With 4 bases clipped from V and 6 bases from J, the junction kept 6 bases outside the gene matches. For the CDR3, the DNA is TGTGCCAGCTCACTTGACAGGGGCAGGGATACGCAGTATTTT. Protein sequence: CASSLDRGRDTQYF.

This chain connects TRBV6-5 to TRBJ1-5; 8 bases line up with TRBD1. Trimming removed 7 bases from V and 5 bases from J; junction bases left unmatched: 7. The CDR3 runs to 14 residues. Germline V gene sequence: CDR1 MNHEY, CDR2 SVGAGI. DNA for the CDR3: TGTGCCAGCACCGAAGGACAGGGCTATCAGCCCCAGCATTTT. Its translation: CASTEGQGYQPQHF.

In nucleotides, the CDR3 is TGTGCCAGCAGCTTAGGTCAGGGGGGCGGCTATGGCTACACCTTC. It codes for CASSLGQGGGYGYTF. The chain has TRBV11-2 and TRBJ1-2, with TRBD1 identical over 7 bases. CDR3 size: 15 residues. Germline CDR1 and CDR2: SGHAT and FQNNGV. V was clipped by 1 base and J by 4 bases; unmatched bases: 6.

This rearrangement joins TRBV6-5 to TRBJ2-3; 7 nucleotides line up with TRBD1. The CDR3 is 15 residues long. From germline, CDR1 is MNHEY and CDR2 SVGAGI. V lost 2 bases to trimming and J lost 4 bases; unmatched junction nucleotides: 6. CDR3 sequence: CASSYAAGGPDTQYF. CDR3 coding DNA: TGTGCCAGCAGTTACGCGGCAGGGGGACCAGATACGCAGTATTTT.

The chain is built from TRBV2 and TRBJ2-5, with 9 positions matching TRBD1. CDR1 SNHLY and CDR2 FYNNEI come from the germline V gene. The CDR3 runs 13 residues. V was pared by 6 bases and J by 5 bases, with 4 bases of the junction left unmatched. CDR3 residues: CASRQGAGETQYF. Written as DNA, the CDR3 is TGTGCCAGCAGACAGGGGGCGGGTGAGACCCAGTACTTC.

The CDR3 is CASSTSGDNSPLHF. The CDR3 nucleotides read TGTGCCAGCAGCACCTCGGGAGATAATTCACCCCTCCACTTT. This chain links TRBV11-3 with TRBJ1-6, with D unclear. Germline V CDR1 and CDR2: SGHNT, YENEEA. The CDR3 has 14 amino acids. V shed 5 bases and J shed 5 bases, with 10 bases lying between them. Combining the CDR3 with reference TRBV11-3 and TRBJ1-6 gives the whole variable domain EAGVVQSPRYKIIEKKQPVAFWCNPISGHNTLYWYLQNLGQGPELLIRYENEEAVDDSQLPKDRFSAERLKGVDSTLKIQPAELGDSAVYLCASSTSGDNSPLHFGNGTRLTVT.

The chain uses TRBV10-3 and TRBJ2-6; TRBD1 agrees at 9 bases. The CDR3 loop spans 17 amino acids. With V trimmed by 6 bases and J by 0 bases, 6 bases remained unmatched. CDR1 is ENHRY and CDR2 is SYGVKD in the germline V gene. Here the CDR3 reads CAISPGTGSSGANVLTF. CDR3 nucleotides: TGTGCCATCAGCCCCGGGACAGGGAGCTCTGGGGCCAACGTCCTGACTTTC.

This clone occurred a few times. The V call is TRBV18, the J call TRBJ1-1, with D possibly being TRBD1 (5 bases). The CDR3 spans 16 residues. CDR1 is KGHSH, CDR2 LQKENI, per germline. The V and J ends lost 0 bases and 1 base respectively, with 12 bases between them. CDR3 amino acids: CASSPPSQGANTEAFF. Here the CDR3 DNA reads TGTGCCAGCTCACCACCGTCCCAAGGGGCGAACACTGAAGCTTTCTTT. Filled out from reference TRBV18 and TRBJ1-1, the complete variable domain reads NAGVMQNPRHLVRRRGQEARLRCSPMKGHSHVYWYRQLPEEGLKFMVYLQKENIIDESGMPKERFSAEFPKEGPSILRIQQVVRGDSAAYFCASSPPSQGANTEAFFGQGTRLTVV.

This chain connects TRBV7-2 to TRBJ1-6; a weak D match, TRBD1 (6 bases). Trimming cost V 2 bases and J 8 bases, with 10 bases left between them. Germline lookup yields CDR1 SGHTA and CDR2 FQGNSA. The CDR3 spans 14 residues. For the CDR3, the DNA is TGTGCCAGCAGCTTAACAGGGCCAGATTCACCCCTCCACTTT. This translates into CASSLTGPDSPLHF.